This is a list of T cell receptor beta chains from one sample in a study of blood T cell repertoires in COVID-19. The data were produced by immunoSEQ multiplex PCR, yet TCRdb's version contains in-frame clones alone and is incomplete. This table has fewer than 110,000 clones, 84% appearing once. The specimen sequenced was peripheral blood. The receptors stem from a human donor in a cohort sampled during active COVID-19. CDR3s include the opening cysteine and the closing phenylalanine or tryptophan. The D gene is left open where the match is weak. The size of a clone is reported for some rows only, either as once, few or many, or as a class for expanded clones.

abundance	v_gene	d_gene	len	j_gene	CDR3nt	CDR3aa
.	TRBV19	TRBD1	13	TRBJ1-2	TGTGCCAGTAGTCATCCAGGGGGGTATGGCTACACCTTC	CASSHPGGYGYTF
.	TRBV3-1/TRBV3-2	.	14	TRBJ1-1	TGTGCCAGCTCTCGGCTAGGAGGGAACACTGAAGCTTTCTTT	CASSRLGGNTEAFF
.	TRBV2	.	13	TRBJ2-7	TGTGCCAGCAGGCCAGGAGGATCCTACGAGCAGTACTTC	CASRPGGSYEQYF
.	TRBV12-3/TRBV12-4	TRBD1	13	TRBJ2-7	TGTGCCAGCAGCCGGGGACAGGGCAACGAGCAGTACTTC	CASSRGQGNEQYF
.	TRBV6-1	.	14	TRBJ1-5	TGTGCCAGCAGTGATACAGGGAGAAATCAGCCCCAGCATTTT	CASSDTGRNQPQHF
.	TRBV7-9	.	13	TRBJ2-5	TGTGCCAGCAGCCTTGACACGGAAGAGACCCAGTACTTC	CASSLDTEETQYF
.	TRBV5-5	.	15	TRBJ1-2	TGTGCCAGCAGCCCCCTTGAAGGAGGGCAGGGTGGCTACACCTTC	CASSPLEGGQGGYTF
.	TRBV7-9	TRBD1	15	TRBJ1-1	TGTGCCAGCAATCCTTCAGGGGGGATAATGGCTGAAGCTTTCTTT	CASNPSGGIMAEAFF
.	TRBV7-2	.	14	TRBJ1-1	TGTGCCAGCAGCTTATTGACAGGGAACACTGAAGCTTTCTTT	CASSLLTGNTEAFF
.	TRBV4-1	.	17	TRBJ2-6	TGCGCCAGCAGCCAAATAGCGGTGAACCCTGGGGCCAACGTCCTGACTTTC	CASSQIAVNPGANVLTF
.	TRBV6-5	TRBD1	12	TRBJ1-1	TGTGCCAGCAGTTCCCGGGACAGAGAAGCTTTCTTT	CASSSRDREAFF
once	TRBV12-5	TRBD1	15	TRBJ2-7	TGTGCTAGTGGCCGAGTCCGGGACAGGTCCTACGAGCAGTACTTC	CASGRVRDRSYEQYF
once	TRBV7-8	.	15	TRBJ2-2	TGTGCCAGCAGCCTTTCTCGGGGGTGGGCCGGGGAGCTGTTTTTT	CASSLSRGWAGELFF
.	TRBV10-3	.	16	TRBJ2-2	TGTGCCATCAGTGAGGGGCAGGGGACGAACACCGGGGAGCTGTTTTTT	CAISEGQGTNTGELFF
.	TRBV11-3	TRBD1	13	TRBJ2-1	TGTGCCAGCAGCTTAGACCGGGACAGTACAAGGATCTTC	CASSLDRDSTRIF
few	TRBV19	TRBD1	13	TRBJ2-7	TGTGCCAGTAGTCCGACAGGGTTGTACGAGCAGTACTTC	CASSPTGLYEQYF
.	TRBV7-2	TRBD2	17	TRBJ2-1	TGTGCCAGCAGCTTACCCGGACTAGCGGGGGCCAGTAATGAGCAGTTCTTC	CASSLPGLAGASNEQFF
.	TRBV7-8	.	17	TRBJ2-7	TGTGCCAGCAGCCCGACCGGGTCGAACCAAGCCCCTAAGGAGCAGTACTTC	CASSPTGSNQAPKEQYF
.	TRBV5-1	.	15	TRBJ2-6	TGCGCCAGCAGCTTGGGAGGGCCTGGGGCCAACGTCCTGACTTTC	CASSLGGPGANVLTF
.	TRBV18	.	16	TRBJ2-2	TGTGCCAGCTCACCACCTAACCGGCAGGCCACCGGGGAGCTGTTTTTT	CASSPPNRQATGELFF
.	TRBV19	.	14	TRBJ1-1	TGTGCCAGTAGTATAGTGGGGGCCGATACTGAAGCTTTCTTT	CASSIVGADTEAFF
.	TRBV19	.	13	TRBJ2-2	TGTGCCAGTAGTATTCGGAGATCCGGGGAGCTGTTTTTT	CASSIRRSGELFF
.	TRBV5-1	TRBD1	15	TRBJ1-2	TGCGCCAGCAGCTTGGTCAGGGGGCTAGAGAATGGCTACACCTTC	CASSLVRGLENGYTF
.	TRBV19	TRBD1	14	TRBJ1-5	TGTGCCAGTAGTATCGGGACAGACAATCAGCCCCAGCATTTT	CASSIGTDNQPQHF
.	TRBV18	.	14	TRBJ1-1	TGTGCCAGCTTATCACGGAGGAGTAACACTGAAGCTTTCTTT	CASLSRRSNTEAFF
.	TRBV2	TRBD2	14	TRBJ2-7	TGTGCCAGCAACCCCGGGGGGGGTTCCTACGAGCAGTACTTC	CASNPGGGSYEQYF
once	TRBV2	TRBD1	13	TRBJ2-1	TGTGCCAGCACCACAGGGGGGTACAATGAGCAGTTCTTC	CASTTGGYNEQFF
.	TRBV19	.	15	TRBJ1-6	TGTGCCAGTGGAGGGGGGGGAGGAATGTTTTCACCCCTCCACTTT	CASGGGGGMFSPLHF
.	TRBV7-9	TRBD1	15	TRBJ2-5	TGTGCCAGCAGCAAAGACAGGGGTGAGGGAAAGACCCAGTACTTC	CASSKDRGEGKTQYF
.	TRBV10-3	TRBD1	17	TRBJ1-2	TGTGCCATCAGTAAAGGGACAGCCCAGTTAAGACCCTATGGCTACACCTTC	CAISKGTAQLRPYGYTF
.	TRBV19	TRBD1	15	TRBJ2-5	TGTGCCAGTAGCCAAGGGGACAGGTCGACAGAGACCCAGTACTTC	CASSQGDRSTETQYF
.	TRBV20-1	TRBD2	18	TRBJ2-1	TGCAGTGCTAGTTCTCCGGGACTAGCAGCCAGCTCCTACAATGAGCAGTTCTTC	CSASSPGLAASSYNEQFF
.	TRBV7-3	.	15	TRBJ1-2	TGTGCCAGCAGCTTGGGGCTCGCGATTAACTATGGCTACACCTTC	CASSLGLAINYGYTF
.	TRBV19	.	15	TRBJ1-6	TGTGCCAGTAGTATAGGCGGGGGGCGGAATTCACCCCTCCACTTT	CASSIGGGRNSPLHF
.	TRBV4-3	.	13	TRBJ1-1	TGCGCCAGCAGCCAGCACAGGAACACTGAAGCTTTCTTT	CASSQHRNTEAFF
.	TRBV18	TRBD1	15	TRBJ1-2	TGTGCCAGCTCACCTTACTTCGGACAGGTGGATGGCTACACCTTC	CASSPYFGQVDGYTF
.	TRBV3-1/TRBV3-2	TRBD2	16	TRBJ2-2	TGTGCCAGCAGTCTCGCGGGGGGGCGCGACACCGGGGAGCTGTTTTTT	CASSLAGGRDTGELFF
.	TRBV4-1	TRBD1	17	TRBJ1-2	TGCGCCAGCAGCCAGGGACAGGGGGCGCAGGCTAACTATGGCTACACCTTC	CASSQGQGAQANYGYTF
.	TRBV5-1	.	12	TRBJ1-4	TGCGCCAGCCGACTGCTTAATGAAAAACTGTTTTTT	CASRLLNEKLFF
.	TRBV28	.	17	TRBJ1-4	TGTGCCACCTACCCGGGAGGATTAGGAGGGTCGGCTGAAAAACTGTTTTTT	CATYPGGLGGSAEKLFF
.	TRBV27	.	14	TRBJ2-7	TGTGCCAGCAACCCTGGGACAAAGAGCTACGAGCAGTACTTC	CASNPGTKSYEQYF
.	TRBV11-2	.	14	TRBJ2-7	TGTGCCAGCAGCTTAAAGTGGGGGCGCCACGAGCAGTACTTC	CASSLKWGRHEQYF
.	TRBV4-1	TRBD1	15	TRBJ1-2	TGCGCCAGCAGCCTTAACGACAGGGTCCCCTATGGCTACACCTTC	CASSLNDRVPYGYTF
.	TRBV7-8	TRBD2	15	TRBJ2-4	TGTGCCAGCAGCTTATCTTTAGCGGGGGAAAACATTCAGTACTTC	CASSLSLAGENIQYF
.	TRBV3-1/TRBV3-2	.	15	TRBJ2-3	TGTGCCAGCAGCGAAAGCGGATCCCGCGGAGATACGCAGTATTTT	CASSESGSRGDTQYF
.	TRBV7-9	.	14	TRBJ1-4	TGTGCCAGCAGCTTAACTAGAGGGAATGAAAAACTGTTTTTT	CASSLTRGNEKLFF